This T cell receptor beta chain was recovered during a study of lymphopenia after photon versus proton radiotherapy. The CDR3 has 14 amino acids. V lost 5 bases, J lost 4 bases, and 6 bases stayed unmatched. Germline V CDR1 and CDR2: MNHEY, SMNVEV (reference sequence). As for this clone: Antigen: not known.

Study results and caveats: Oligoclonal CD8+ Temra expansion after nadir drove photon patients' diversity drop. A bigger post-nadir fall in TCR diversity correlated inversely with survival time in deceased patients.

The table came from immunoSEQ multiplex PCR; TCRdb's copy has only in-frame clones and leaves some out. The data hold around 160,000 clones, with 80% to 90% observed a single time. The clonotype originates from a middle-aged man with gastric cancer. Source: peripheral blood, taken from a patient treated with photon-based radiotherapy. V usage is TRBV27 and J usage is TRBJ2-7, with TRBD2 identical over 9 bases. Written as DNA, the CDR3 is TGTGCCAGCAGTATCACTAGCGGGCCATACGAGCAGTACTTC. It encodes CASSITSGPYEQYF.